This record concerns one T cell receptor (beta chain) sequence. What it binds is not known. The data belong to a study of post-analysis software for immune sequencing data. Sequencing libraries made from TCR beta cDNA carried unique molecular identifiers. TCRdb redid the calling of the PCR reads with MiXCR, one entry per CDR3 protein. The data contain hundreds of thousands of distinct CDR3 sequences, roughly 58% of them seen just once; the ten biggest clones take up under 6%. Germline assignment: CDR1 ENHRY and CDR2 SYGVKD. This CDR3 spans 13 amino acids. Findings and caveats of the study: When patients were compared with controls, four or five TRBV segments were more frequent, TRBV5-6, TRBV5-1 and TRBV20-1 among them.

J is TRBJ2-5 and V is TRBV10-3; 8 bases map to TRBD2. The end of the DNA is better explained by TRBJ2-7, so the J call may be wrong. The specimen sequenced was blood. This sequence was found in a girl between 10 and 17 years old with multiple sclerosis. This CDR3 is CASGGREAREQYF. The CDR3 coding sequence is TGTGCCAGTGGTGGGCGGGAGGCTCGCGAGCAGTACTTC.